This T cell receptor beta chain was identified in a study of blood T cell repertoires in COVID-19. In the study overall: Donors in the United States, Italy and Spain gave samples during acute or convalescent COVID-19. T cells, B-cell-depleted T cells, or PBMCs provided the cDNA or gDNA that served as material.

Germline values: CDR1 MGHRA, CDR2 YSYEKL. Deletions cut 3 bases from V and 7 bases from J, with 13 bases between. CDR3 length: 14 amino acids. Original processing notes: The authors estimated nucleated cell counts from reference gene primer amplification. Data came from immunoSEQ multiplex PCR; TCRdb stores just in-frame clones and leaves some out. V, J and clone size are taken as reported in that table, and D and trimming were inferred from the DNA itself. The sample records about 120,000 clones, roughly four fifths being singletons. The chain has TRBV4-1 and TRBJ2-1; D gene ambiguous. The specimen sequenced was peripheral blood. The receptor comes from a human donor in a cohort sampled during active COVID-19. Here the CDR3 DNA reads TGCGCCAGCAGCCAGGCATTGGCAGCGAATGAGCAGTTCTTC. Protein product: CASSQALAANEQFF.